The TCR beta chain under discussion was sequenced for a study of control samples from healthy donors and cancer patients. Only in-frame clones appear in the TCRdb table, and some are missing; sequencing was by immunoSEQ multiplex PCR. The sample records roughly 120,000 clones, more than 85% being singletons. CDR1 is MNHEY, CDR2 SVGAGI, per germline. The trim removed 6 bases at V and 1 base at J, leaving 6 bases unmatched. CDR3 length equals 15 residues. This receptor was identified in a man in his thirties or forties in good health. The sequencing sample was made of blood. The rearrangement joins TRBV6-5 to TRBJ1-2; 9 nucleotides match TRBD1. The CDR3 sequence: CASSPGTGFNYGYTF. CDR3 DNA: TGTGCCAGCAGCCCCGGGACAGGGTTTAACTATGGCTACACCTTC.